The 21 T cell receptor beta chains reported below all come from one sample, sequenced in a study of immune cell composition in non-small cell lung cancer. Normal lung was taken at the farthest possible site, at least 3 cm from tumour. Only in-frame clones appear in the TCRdb table, and some are missing; sequencing was by immunoSEQ multiplex PCR. The data show some 16,000 clones, with around four fifths seen just once and roughly a tenth held by the top ten. The same data also went into a second study, on CD4 T cells in lung cancer.

Sequences were obtained from non-adjacent lung tissue. The receptor set was obtained from a human donor with non-small cell lung cancer.

This chain joins TRBV2 and TRBJ2-7; tentatively, D is TRBD1 (5 bases). V was clipped by 11 bases and J by 0 bases, with 14 bases between them. The V gene's germline CDR1 is SNHLY and CDR2 FYNNEI. The CDR3 sequence is 13 residues long. The CDR3 sequence: CARGHRSSYEQYF. CDR3 nucleotide sequence: TGTGCCCGCGGACACCGGAGCTCCTACGAGCAGTACTTC.

This sequence joins TRBV2 and TRBJ2-1, with 11 bases aligning to TRBD2. This CDR3 spans 15 amino acids. Germline trimming cut 1 base from V and 5 bases from J; bases unmatched to any gene: 1. Per germline, CDR1 SNHLY and CDR2 FYNNEI. This CDR3 is CASSEDSGGDNEQFF. CDR3 DNA: TGTGCCAGCAGTGAAGATAGCGGGGGGGACAATGAGCAGTTCTTC.

The chain uses TRBV7-2 and TRBJ2-1; D remains unclear. Germline V gives CDR1 SGHTA, CDR2 FQGNSA. Deletions cut 6 bases from V and 12 bases from J, with 15 bases between. CDR3 length: 12 residues. The CDR3 spells CASSPGPKGQFF. The CDR3 coding sequence is TGTGCCAGCAGTCCAGGCCCCAAGGGGCAGTTCTTC.

The V gene is TRBV19, the J gene TRBJ1-5; perhaps TRBD1 as D (5 bases). V was cut by 7 bases and J by 7 bases, with 20 bases left in between. The CDR3 contains 15 residues. Germline V lookup: CDR1 LNHDA, CDR2 SQIVND (reference sequence). In DNA form, the CDR3 reads TGTGCCAGTACCAAAAGGGGCAGGGATCGCCAGCCCCAGCATTTT. Protein product: CASTKRGRDRQPQHF.

The gene calls are TRBV28 and TRBJ2-2; the D gene is possibly TRBD2 (5 bases). The V gene lost 3 bases and the J gene lost 4 bases, with 12 bases spanning the gap. The CDR3 spans 15 residues. Germline V CDR1 and CDR2: MDHEN, SYDVKM. Here the CDR3 reads CASSFRAGPTGELFF. The CDR3 DNA is TGTGCCAGCAGTTTCCGGGCGGGTCCCACCGGGGAGCTGTTTTTT. Drawing the rest from reference TRBV28 and TRBJ2-2, the complete variable domain is DVKVTQSSRYLVKRTGEKVFLECVQDMDHENMFWYRQDPGLGLRLIYFSYDVKMKEKGDIPEGYSVSREKKERFSLILESASTNQTSMYLCASSFRAGPTGELFFGEGSRLTVL.

J is TRBJ1-2 and V is TRBV11-2; TRBD1 is a possible D gene (6 bases). Trimming removed 5 bases from V and 4 bases from J, with 8 bases in between. Germline V CDR1 and CDR2: SGHAT, FQNNGV. This CDR3 contains 12 residues. For the CDR3, the DNA is TGTGCCAGCAGCCAGGACAGCTATGGCTACACCTTC. It is translated as CASSQDSYGYTF.

The J gene is TRBJ1-4, the V gene TRBV5-8; TRBD1 is a possible D gene (6 bases). With 4 bases removed from V and 0 bases from J, the gap between germline ends came to 13 bases. The CDR3 runs 16 residues. CDR1 and CDR2 from the germline V gene are SGHTS and YDEGEE. The CDR3 is CASSPGQRTTNEKLFF. CDR3 DNA: TGTGCCAGCAGCCCAGGACAGCGAACAACTAATGAAAAACTGTTTTTT.

The rearrangement joins TRBV2 to TRBJ2-3; TRBD2 might be the D (6 bases). The CDR3 loop spans 16 amino acids. Germline values: CDR1 SNHLY, CDR2 FYNNEI. V lost 2 bases to trimming and J lost 2 bases, with 14 bases between them. DNA of the CDR3: TGTGCCAGCAGTGAATTGGGACTCGGAGACACAGATACGCAGTATTTT. Translation gives CASSELGLGDTDTQYF.

This clone was seen more than once but under ten times. The chain links TRBV18 to TRBJ2-7; D ambiguous. Trimming pared 1 base from V and 6 bases from J, leaving 7 bases between. CDR1 KGHSH and CDR2 LQKENI come from the germline V gene. The CDR3 spans 12 residues. Here the CDR3 reads CASSPLRAEQYF. The CDR3 nucleotides read TGTGCCAGCTCACCACTCCGGGCCGAGCAGTACTTC.

The J gene is TRBJ1-1, the V gene TRBV9, with unresolved D. The CDR3 consists of 13 residues. V lost 4 bases and J lost 4, with 11 bases in between. From germline, CDR1 is SGDLS and CDR2 YYNGEE. CDR3 residues: CASSPDLPTEAFF. CDR3 coding DNA: TGTGCCAGCAGCCCTGATTTGCCCACTGAAGCTTTCTTT. The full variable domain, completed using reference TRBV9 and TRBJ1-1, is DSGVTQTPKHLITATGQRVTLRCSPRSGDLSVYWYQQSLDQGLQFLIQYYNGEERAKGNILERFSAQQFPDLHSELNLSSLELGDSALYFCASSPDLPTEAFFGQGTRLTVV.

This clone was picked up one time. The chain couples TRBV28 to TRBJ2-7; D gene unclear. Trimming took off 10 bases at V and 3 bases at J, with 16 bases between the two ends. The CDR3 covers 13 residues. The V gene's germline CDR1 is MDHEN and CDR2 SYDVKM. Written as DNA, the CDR3 is TGTGCCACATCGGACCCTGAACGCTACGAGCAGTACTTC. Translating it yields CATSDPERYEQYF.

The chain carries TRBV6-1 and TRBJ1-5; the D is unclear. The CDR3 has 14 amino acids. Germline loops: CDR1 MNHNS, CDR2 SASEGT. Trimming cost V 6 bases and J 1 base, with 10 bases left between them. CDR3 coding DNA: TGTGCCAGCAGCACGGACGGCAGCAATCAGCCCCAGCATTTT. It is translated as CASSTDGSNQPQHF.

This clone showed up just a few times. The chain links TRBV11-3 to TRBJ2-3; D not certain. The CDR3 loop spans 11 amino acids. CDR1 SGHNT and CDR2 YENEEA come from the germline V gene. V was trimmed by 6 bases and J by 6 bases, leaving 7 bases between them. The CDR3 DNA reads TGTGCCAGCAGGTCGGTTGATACGCAGTATTTT. Its protein product is CASRSVDTQYF.

This chain connects TRBV7-3 to TRBJ2-3; no clear D. This CDR3 region has 13 residues. In germline, CDR1 is SGHTA, CDR2 FQGTGA. V was cut by 0 bases and J by 7 bases, with 8 bases left in between. DNA for the CDR3: TGTGCCAGCAGCTTAACGGAGCGCAATACGCAGTATTTT. Residues: CASSLTERNTQYF.

The CDR3 loop is CASSQSEAGGPYEQYF. CDR3 in DNA: TGCGCCAGCAGTCAATCGGAGGCAGGGGGCCCGTACGAGCAGTACTTC. The chain is built from TRBV23-1 and TRBJ2-7; TRBD1 agrees at 8 bases. TRBV23-1 is noted as an ORF with a role that remains uncertain. V gave up 0 bases and J gave up 4 bases; unmatched junction bases: 8. The CDR3 has 16 amino acids.

The chain uses TRBV4-3 and TRBJ2-2; 7 bases match TRBD1. Germline values: CDR1 LGHNA, CDR2 YSLEER. V was pared by 3 bases and J by 6 bases, with 13 bases of the junction left unmatched. This CDR3 is 17 amino acids long. CDR3 sequence: CASSHARGTGDPGELFF. CDR3 DNA: TGCGCCAGCAGCCACGCTAGGGGCACAGGGGACCCCGGGGAGCTGTTTTTT.

The chain is built from TRBV28 and TRBJ2-1; 7 nucleotides align to TRBD1. The germline V gene has CDR1 MDHEN and CDR2 SYDVKM. The J segment lost 10 bases and the V segment lost 5 bases, leaving 11 bases of the junction unmatched. The CDR3 length is 14 residues. The CDR3 spells CASSRRQGLREQFF. The DNA for the CDR3 is TGTGCCAGCAGTCGACGACAGGGTCTAAGGGAGCAGTTCTTC.

This chain links TRBV28 with TRBJ1-1; no firm D call. The germline V gene encodes CDR1 MDHEN and CDR2 SYDVKM. The CDR3 length is 16 residues. V was clipped by 0 bases and J by 1 base, with 12 bases between them. CDR3: CASSLWGGSSNTEAFF. The CDR3 DNA follows: TGTGCCAGCAGTTTATGGGGAGGCTCCTCGAACACTGAAGCTTTCTTT.

This sequence joins TRBV2 and TRBJ2-5; D ambiguous. V was clipped by 3 bases and J by 1 base, with 6 bases between them. Germline assignment: CDR1 SNHLY and CDR2 FYNNEI. This CDR3 has 13 amino acids. The CDR3 DNA reads as TGTGCCAGCAGTGAGCAGTCCCAAGAGACCCAGTACTTC. As protein: CASSEQSQETQYF. Based on the CDR3 plus reference TRBV2 and TRBJ2-5, the full variable domain is EPEVTQTPSHQVTQMGQEVILRCVPISNHLYFYWYRQILGQKVEFLVSFYNNEISEKSEIFDDQFSVERPDGSNFTLKIRSTKLEDSAMYFCASSEQSQETQYFGPGTRLLVL.

The genes are TRBV10-3 and TRBJ2-1, with 16 bases fitting TRBD2. This CDR3 has 17 residues. In germline, CDR1 is ENHRY, CDR2 SYGVKD. Trimming cost V 0 bases and J 6 bases; bases outside gene matches: 2. The CDR3 region is CAISESGTSGGANEQFF. The CDR3 DNA reads TGTGCCATCAGTGAGTCCGGGACTAGCGGGGGGGCCAATGAGCAGTTCTTC.

The rearrangement links TRBV19 to TRBJ1-5, with D possibly being TRBD1 (5 bases). CDR1 LNHDA and CDR2 SQIVND come from the germline V gene (reference sequence). The germline V and J ends were trimmed by 6 bases and 3 bases, with 15 bases remaining between them. The CDR3 runs 15 residues. The CDR3 bases are TGTGCCAGTAGAGCCGCGGGGACCCCCAATCAGCCCCAGCATTTT. It encodes CASRAAGTPNQPQHF.